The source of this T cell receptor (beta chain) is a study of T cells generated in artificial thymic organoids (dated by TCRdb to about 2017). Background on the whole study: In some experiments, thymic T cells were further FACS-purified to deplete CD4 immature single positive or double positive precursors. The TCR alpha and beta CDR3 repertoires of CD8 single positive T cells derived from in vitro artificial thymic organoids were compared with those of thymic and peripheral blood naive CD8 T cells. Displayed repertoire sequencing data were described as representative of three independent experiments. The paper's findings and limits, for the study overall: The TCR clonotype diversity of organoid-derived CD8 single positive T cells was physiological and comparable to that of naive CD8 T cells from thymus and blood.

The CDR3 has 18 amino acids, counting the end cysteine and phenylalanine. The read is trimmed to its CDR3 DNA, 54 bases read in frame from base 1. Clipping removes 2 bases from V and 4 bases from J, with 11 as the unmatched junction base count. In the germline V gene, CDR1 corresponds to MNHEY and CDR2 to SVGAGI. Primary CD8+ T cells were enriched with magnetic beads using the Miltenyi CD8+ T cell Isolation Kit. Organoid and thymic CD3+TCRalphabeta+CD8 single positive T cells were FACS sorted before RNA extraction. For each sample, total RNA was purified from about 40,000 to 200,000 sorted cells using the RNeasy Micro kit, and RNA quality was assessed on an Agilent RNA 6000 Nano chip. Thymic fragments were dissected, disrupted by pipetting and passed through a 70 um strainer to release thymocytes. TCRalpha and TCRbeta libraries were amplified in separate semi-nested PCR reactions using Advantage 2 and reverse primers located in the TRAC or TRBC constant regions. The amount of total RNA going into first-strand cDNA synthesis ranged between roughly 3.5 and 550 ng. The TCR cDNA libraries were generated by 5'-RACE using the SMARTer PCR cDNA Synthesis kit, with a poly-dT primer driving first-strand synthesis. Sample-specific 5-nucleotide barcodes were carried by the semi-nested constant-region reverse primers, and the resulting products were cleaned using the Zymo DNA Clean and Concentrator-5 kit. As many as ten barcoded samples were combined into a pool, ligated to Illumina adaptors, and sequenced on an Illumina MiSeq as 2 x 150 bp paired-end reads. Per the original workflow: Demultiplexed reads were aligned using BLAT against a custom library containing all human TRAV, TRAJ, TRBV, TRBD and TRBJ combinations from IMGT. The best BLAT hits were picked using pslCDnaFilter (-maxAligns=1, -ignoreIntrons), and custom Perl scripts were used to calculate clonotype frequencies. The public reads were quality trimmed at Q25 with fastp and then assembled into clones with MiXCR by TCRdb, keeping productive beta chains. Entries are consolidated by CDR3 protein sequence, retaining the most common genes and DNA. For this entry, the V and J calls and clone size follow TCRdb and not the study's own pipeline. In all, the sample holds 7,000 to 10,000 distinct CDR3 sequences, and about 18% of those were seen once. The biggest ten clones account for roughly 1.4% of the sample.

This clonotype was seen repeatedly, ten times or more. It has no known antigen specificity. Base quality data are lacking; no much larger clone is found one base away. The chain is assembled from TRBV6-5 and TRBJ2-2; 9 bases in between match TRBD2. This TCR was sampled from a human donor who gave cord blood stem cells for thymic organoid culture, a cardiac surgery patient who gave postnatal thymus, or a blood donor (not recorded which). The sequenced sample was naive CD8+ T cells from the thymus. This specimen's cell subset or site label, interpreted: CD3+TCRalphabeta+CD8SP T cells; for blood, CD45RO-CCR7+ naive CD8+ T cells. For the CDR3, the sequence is CASSYPGSGSWSTGELFF. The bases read TGTGCCAGCAGTTACCCCGGTAGCGGGAGTTGGAGCACCGGGGAGCTGTTTTTT.